The 11 T cell receptor beta chains below were found in one sample sequenced in a study of cytomegalovirus exposure and HLA in healthy donors. The PCR had 60 Vbeta and 13 Jbeta primers. Sequencing used immunoSEQ multiplex PCR; TCRdb keeps in-frame clones, though not all of them. The sample yields 130,000 to 150,000 clones, 70% to 80% seen once. The material sequenced was PBMCs. These receptors all come from a woman between 18 and 29 years old in good health and CMV-seropositive.

The genes are TRBV15 and TRBJ2-7, with 8 bases matching TRBD1. Germline V gives CDR1 LNHNV, CDR2 YYDKDF (reference sequence). V dropped 1 base and J dropped 5; count of bases not matched to a gene: 1. The CDR3 length is 13 residues. The DNA for the CDR3 is TGTGCCACCAGCAGAGGGGGACAGGACGAGCAGTACTTC. Amino acid sequence: CATSRGGQDEQYF. Together with reference TRBV15 and TRBJ2-7, the CDR3 gives the full variable domain: DAMVIQNPRYQVTQFGKPVTLSCSQTLNHNVMYWYQQKSSQAPKLLFHYYDKDFNNEADTPDNFQSRRPNTSFCFLDIRSPGLGDTAMYLCATSRGGQDEQYFGPGTRLTVT.

The J gene is TRBJ2-1, the V gene TRBV7-2; 15 bases agree with TRBD2. The CDR3 spans 15 residues. CDR1 SGHTA and CDR2 FQGNSA come from the germline V gene. Germline trimming cut 5 bases from V and 12 bases from J; bases unmatched to any gene: 8. CDR3 sequence: CASSPRTSGGGGQFF. DNA for the CDR3: TGTGCCAGCAGCCCGAGGACTAGCGGGGGGGGTGGGCAGTTCTTC.

The V and J genes are TRBV5-4 and TRBJ2-5, with 9 positions matching TRBD2. The assigned J gene may be wrong: the sequence end matches TRBJ2-7 better. The CDR3 has 15 amino acids. CDR1 and CDR2 (germline): SGHNT, YYREEE (reference sequence). CDR3 protein: CASSLLGLANYEQYF. The CDR3 DNA sequence: TGTGCCAGCAGCTTGTTGGGACTAGCTAACTACGAGCAGTACTTC.

With regard to this clone: At one end the junction does not follow the germline gene, possibly because of a read error. This rearrangement joins TRBV19 to TRBJ2-3; 12 bases are a match to TRBD2. Looked up from germline, CDR1 is LNHDA and CDR2 is SQIVND (reference sequence). CDR3 size: 16 residues. This CDR3 is CASSPGLAGSTDMQYF. DNA for the CDR3: TGTGCCAGTAGTCCAGGACTAGCGGGGAGCACAGATATGCAGTATTTT.

Remarks on this clone: A read error may account for a junction end that differs from germline. DNA of the CDR3: TGTGCCAGCAGCTTGGGAGGGGGACAGGGAAGGGAGGTGTTGAACTTC. Encoded protein: CASSLGGGQGREVLNF. J is TRBJ2-7 and V is TRBV5-4, with 9 positions matching TRBD1. From germline, CDR1 is SGHNT and CDR2 YYREEE (reference sequence). The CDR3 runs 16 residues.

Regarding this clone: This could be a read error, since a much larger clone is one nucleotide away. J is TRBJ1-1 and V is TRBV7-9, with D possibly being TRBD1 (6 bases). CDR1 and CDR2 from the germline V gene are SEHNR and FQNEAQ (reference sequence). CDR3 length equals 14 residues. The CDR3 sequence is CASSLGAWNTGAFF. In DNA form, the CDR3 reads TGTGCCAGCAGCTTGGGGGCCTGGAACACTGGAGCTTTCTTT.

V usage is TRBV7-9 and J usage is TRBJ1-2; D may be TRBD1 (6 bases). Germline V gives CDR1 SEHNR, CDR2 FQNEAQ (reference sequence). V shed 5 bases and J shed 2 bases, with 12 bases lying between them. The CDR3 runs to 14 residues. CDR3 sequence reads: CASSPRTVNYGYTF. In nucleotides, the CDR3 is TGTGCCAGCAGCCCGCGGACAGTCAACTATGGCTACACCTTC.

This clone was recorded only once. J is TRBJ2-5 and V is TRBV5-1; D unclear. Germline loops: CDR1 SGHRS, CDR2 YFSETQ. The CDR3 has 12 residues. Trimming removed 5 bases at V and 1 base at J, with 6 bases between. The CDR3: CASSSSQETQYF. The CDR3 DNA reads TGCGCCAGCAGTTCCAGCCAAGAGACCCAGTACTTC.

V is TRBV15 and J is TRBJ2-2; D is undetermined. This CDR3 has 13 residues. V gave up 1 base and J gave up 4 bases, with 4 bases separating them. CDR1 LNHNV and CDR2 YYDKDF come from the germline V gene (reference sequence). The CDR3 bases are TGTGCCACCAGCAGAGGTCTCACCGGGGAGCTGTTTTTT. It translates to CATSRGLTGELFF.

The rearrangement links TRBV6-1 to TRBJ2-3; D is undetermined. Germline CDR1 and CDR2: MNHNS and SASEGT. The CDR3 is 15 residues long. The ends were cut back, 3 bases at V and 6 bases at J, with 16 bases in the middle. The CDR3 coding sequence is TGTGCCAGCAGTGATTCCCCAACGTCCCAGGATACGCAGTATTTT. Translated: CASSDSPTSQDTQYF.

The genes are TRBV19 and TRBJ2-6; D is perhaps TRBD1 (6 bases). Per the germline V gene, CDR1 is LNHDA and CDR2 is SQIVND (reference sequence). The CDR3 extends over 17 amino acids. Trimming left V 3 bases short and J 13 bases short, with 25 bases between. For the CDR3, the DNA is TGTGCCAGTAGTATTGGATTTCAGAGACAGGTGACCCGGGTCCTGACTTTC. As protein: CASSIGFQRQVTRVLTF.